The rows below give T cell receptor delta chains drawn from one sample of a study of Vδ1+ human thymocytes. TCRdb re-processed the multiplex PCR reads using CATT. The sample yields under 30,000 delta-chain clones, nearly 7.5% seen once. Sequenced material: Vdelta1+ gamma-delta thymocytes from the thymus. These TCRs come from a girl in the first two years of life who had congenital heart surgery. The conserved cysteine and the conserved F or W are not part of the CDR3 here. D genes are given only for firm matches.

TRDV1 - ALGGPRGWGPHTDKLI
TRDV1 - ALGEVLRKYGDKLI
TRDV1 - ALGEPPGRGHTTTDKLI
TRDV1 TRDD3 ALGEGSTSGGSRGLI
TRDV1 TRDD3 ALGEGLGGLPESSTGGYGPQPYTDKLI
TRDV1 TRDD2 ALGGPNPFLPKPPYTDKLI
TRDV1 - ALGGPGPFPLPPYWDTDKHI
TRDV1 TRDD3 ALGEPPKGVAGDSTAANKLI
TRDV1 TRDD3 ALGEVRKRGIRLRRDKLI
TRDV1 - ALGELSGFNTDKLI
TRDV1 - ALGDVTIGPVGPRGTDKLI
TRDV1 - ALGEEGPHGYADKLI
TRDV1 TRDD3 ALGELSFLPVLGDTSPDKLI
TRDV1 TRDD3 ALGEPCLLGDTKYTDKLI
TRDV1 TRDD3 ALGDPPGGGSSDKLI
TRDV1 TRDD3 ALGEPPRDTTDKLI
TRDV1 TRDD3 ALGNPCAFSPLGTCPPLGKLI
TRDV1 TRDD3 ALGVLLPDWGIMPRNTDKLI
TRDV1 TRDD3 ALGERVFYWGTGYTDKLI
TRDV1 - ALGELGPSEPLLGLI
TRDV1 - ALGELGYPLEYTDKLI
TRDV1 - ALGELIPTWDPRPTDKLI
TRDV1 - ALGEPAVPAKADKLI
TRDV1 TRDD3 ALGELSALPYLLGVINTDKLI
TRDV1 - ALGEPGSFCSSPDDSRGVTDKLI
TRDV1 TRDD3 ALGERLEDWGIKDPTDKLI
TRDV2 TRDD3 AWETVLGDTPYIDKLI
TRDV2 TRDD3 ACDPGRTGGETKLI
TRDV1 - ALGESILNTDKLI
TRDV1 TRDD3 ALGELPYERQGTGGRLLASDKLI
TRDV1 TRDD3 ALGGPSYWGINKLI
TRAV29/DV5 TRDD2 AARSSYDSWDGDYTDKLI
TRDV1 TRDD3 ALGDLICEGIAKRICTDKLI
TRDV2 - ACDTRLMETQDKLI
TRDV1 TRDD2 ALGVTSYGWGAYTDKLI
TRDV1 TRDD3 ALGEGTDPRGDTKRSTDKLI
TRDV1 - ARGELTPDMTPIMTDKLI
TRDV1 - ALGSPAISEILAYTDKLI
TRDV1 TRDD3 ALGEGSQRGDSNSYTDKLI
TRDV1 TRDD3 ALGELSTTGGYAEPDKLI
TRDV1 - ALGEELGADKLI
TRDV1 TRDD3 ALGPDKLGITDKLI
TRDV1 - ALGEILGWLI
TRDV1 - ALGEGSSPMTDSKGYTDKPI
TRDV1 TRDD3 ALGEGFLAHRGGGYAWGDKLI
TRDV1 - ALGRGWWSYTDKLI
TRDV1 TRDD3 ALGELAVSTDGGHKAYTDKLI
TRDV1 TRDD3 ALGEPPTTASILGDSKLI
TRDV1 - ALGERAFLTYWVAYTDKLI
TRDV1 - ALGRPRNMGTRRYTDKLI
TRDV1 - ALGELRQVLRVFIDKLI
TRDV1 - ALGELYKERMYTDKLI
TRDV1 TRDD3 ALGPPVVLQSPHWGIQDTDKLI
TRDV1 TRDD3 ALGAGVLGDTVKLI
TRDV1 TRDD2 ALVRTLPTHYTDRLI
TRDV1 - ALGESRPFYIYTDKLI